The clone carrying this T cell receptor (beta chain) was observed at least ten times. Time point denoted: patch test 3, about 24 weeks after DPC sensitization. Treatment: therapeutic diphenylcyclopropenone sensitization with weekly scalp DPC. Before extraction, the whole blood was not fractionated, and total RNA was taken from it. This entry comes from a study of human T cells and chemical hapten exposure. The CDR3 covers 13 residues. CDR1 and CDR2 from the germline V gene are KGHSH and LQKENI. The V gene lost 6 bases and the J gene lost 7 bases, with 13 bases spanning the gap. TCRdb analysed the RACE reads with MiXCR anew, one entry per CDR3 protein. The sample lists fewer than 40,000 distinct CDR3 sequences, over 9.5% occurring once.

Material: whole blood, obtained in connection with sensitization to the hapten diphenylcyclopropenone (DPC). The sequence was collected from a woman aged 40 to 49 with alopecia areata. Some clones in this sample may be carry-over from other donors' samples. V is TRBV18 and J is TRBJ1-5; D ambiguous. CDR3 DNA sequence: TGTGCCAGCTCCCTTAGGGTCGGACAGCCCCAGCATTTT. This translates into CASSLRVGQPQHF.